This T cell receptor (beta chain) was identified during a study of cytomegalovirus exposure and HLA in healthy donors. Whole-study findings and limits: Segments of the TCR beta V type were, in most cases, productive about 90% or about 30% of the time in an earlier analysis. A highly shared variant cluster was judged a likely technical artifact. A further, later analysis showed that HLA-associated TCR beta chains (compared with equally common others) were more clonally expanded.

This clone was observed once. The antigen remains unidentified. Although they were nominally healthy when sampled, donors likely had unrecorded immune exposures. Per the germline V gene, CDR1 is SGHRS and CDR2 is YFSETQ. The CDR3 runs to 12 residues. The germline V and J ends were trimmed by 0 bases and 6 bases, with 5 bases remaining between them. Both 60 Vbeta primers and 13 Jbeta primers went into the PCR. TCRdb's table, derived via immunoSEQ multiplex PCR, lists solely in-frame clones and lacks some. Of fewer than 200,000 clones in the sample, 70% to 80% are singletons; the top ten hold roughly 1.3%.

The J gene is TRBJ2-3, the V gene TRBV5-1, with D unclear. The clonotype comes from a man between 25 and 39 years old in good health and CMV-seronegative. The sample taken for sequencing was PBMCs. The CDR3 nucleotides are TGCGCCAGCAGCTTGGGGGCGGATACGCAGTATTTT. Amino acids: CASSLGADTQYF.